This is a list of T cell receptor beta chains from one sample in a study of T cell responses to AZD1222 COVID-19 vaccine. Sequenced by immunoSEQ multiplex PCR; TCRdb stores in-frame clones only, minus some. The sample includes roughly 150,000 clones, just over 90% of them seen just once. The sample consisted of peripheral blood, taken 28 days after the second AZD1222 dose. All receptors derive from an adult who received the AZD1222 COVID-19 vaccine. Both conserved end residues are part of each CDR3. Fields, in order: V gene, J gene, CDR3 protein.

TRBV12-3/TRBV12-4	TRBJ1-6	CASSPTTHSPLHF
TRBV9	TRBJ2-1	CASSVAQGAYNEQFF
TRBV5-4	TRBJ1-1	CASSPPLGDTEAFF
TRBV10-1	TRBJ2-1	CASSEYPTASGGYNEQFF
TRBV19	TRBJ2-3	CAGPGTGKSIRTDTQYF
TRBV7-2	TRBJ1-6	CASSPPDRGRTSRNSPLHF
TRBV10-3	TRBJ2-6	CAIAGGSPGANVLTF
TRBV21-1	TRBJ1-2	CASSACGGDANYGYTF
TRBV24-1	TRBJ1-1	CATSDLFQLNTEAFF
TRBV11-2	TRBJ2-1	CASSSYVENEQFF
TRBV4-3	TRBJ2-1	CASSQTSGGGNEQFF
TRBV10-2	TRBJ1-6	CASSGQGAGNSPLHF
TRBV7-2	TRBJ2-7	CASSFYPGTRAYEQYF
TRBV12-5	TRBJ1-4	CASGSPQGWTNEKLFF